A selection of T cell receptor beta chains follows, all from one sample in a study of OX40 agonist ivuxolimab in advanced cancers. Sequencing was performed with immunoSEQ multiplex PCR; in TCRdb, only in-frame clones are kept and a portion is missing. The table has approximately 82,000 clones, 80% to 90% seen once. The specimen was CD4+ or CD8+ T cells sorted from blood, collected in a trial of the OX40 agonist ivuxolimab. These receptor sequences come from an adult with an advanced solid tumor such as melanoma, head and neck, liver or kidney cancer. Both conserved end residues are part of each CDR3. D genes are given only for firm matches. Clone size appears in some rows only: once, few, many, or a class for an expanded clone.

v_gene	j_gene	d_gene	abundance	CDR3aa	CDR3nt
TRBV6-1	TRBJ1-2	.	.	CASSEGGTQHYGYTF	TGTGCCAGCAGTGAAGGAGGGACTCAGCACTATGGCTACACCTTC
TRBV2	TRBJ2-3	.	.	CASLTLTTDTQYF	TGTGCCAGCCTGACCTTAACCACAGATACGCAGTATTTT
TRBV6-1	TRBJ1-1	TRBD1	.	CASSEDHRGGAEAFF	TGTGCCAGCAGTGAAGATCACAGGGGGGGGGCTGAAGCTTTCTTT
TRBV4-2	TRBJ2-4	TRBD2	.	CASSQDGLAGRMGSQYF	TGTGCCAGCAGCCAAGACGGACTAGCGGGGCGCATGGGGAGTCAGTACTTC
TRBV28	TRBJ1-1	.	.	CASSWTTDLNTEAFF	TGTGCCAGCAGTTGGACGACAGACCTGAACACTGAAGCTTTCTTT
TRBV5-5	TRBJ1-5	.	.	CASSLLQGGDQPQHF	TGTGCCAGCAGCTTGTTACAGGGTGGCGATCAGCCCCAGCATTTT
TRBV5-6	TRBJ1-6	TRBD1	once	CASSWDRGNSPLHF	TGTGCCAGCAGCTGGGACAGGGGAAATTCACCCCTCCACTTT
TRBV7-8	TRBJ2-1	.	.	CASSLVSRYNEQFF	TGTGCCAGCAGCTTAGTTTCTAGGTACAATGAGCAGTTCTTC
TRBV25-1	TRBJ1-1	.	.	CASSELSRREAFF	TGTGCCAGCAGTGAACTGAGCAGAAGAGAAGCTTTCTTT
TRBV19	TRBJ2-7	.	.	CASSQDSHYEQYF	TGTGCCAGTAGCCAGGACAGCCACTACGAGCAGTACTTC
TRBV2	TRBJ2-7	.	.	CASGYEQYF	TGTGCCAGCGGGTATGAGCAGTACTTC
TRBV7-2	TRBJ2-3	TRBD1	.	CASSLTGQVTDTQYF	TGTGCCAGCAGCTTAACAGGACAGGTCACAGATACGCAGTATTTT
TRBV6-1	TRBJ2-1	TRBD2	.	CASSDVAGVVNEQFF	TGTGCCAGCAGTGATGTAGCGGGAGTGGTCAATGAGCAGTTCTTC
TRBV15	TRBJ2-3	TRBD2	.	CATSRVGEQRETDTQYF	TGTGCCACCAGCAGAGTGGGGGAGCAGCGGGAAACAGATACGCAGTATTTT
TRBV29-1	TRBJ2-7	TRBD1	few	CSVTRDRGTHEQYF	TGCAGCGTCACAAGGGACAGGGGGACTCATGAGCAGTACTTC
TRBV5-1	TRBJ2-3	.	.	CASSLGTGLIPGDTQYF	TGCGCCAGCAGCTTGGGTACAGGTCTAATTCCAGGAGATACGCAGTATTTT
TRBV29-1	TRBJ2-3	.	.	CSGGSDHFTDTQYF	TGCAGCGGCGGGTCGGACCACTTCACAGATACGCAGTATTTT
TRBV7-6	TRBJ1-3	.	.	CASSLVVGQSSGNTIYF	TGTGCCAGCAGCTTAGTTGTAGGACAGAGCTCTGGAAACACCATATATTTT
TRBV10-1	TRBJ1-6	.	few	CASSARGSAPLHF	TGCGCCAGCAGTGCACGGGGGAGTGCACCCCTCCACTTT
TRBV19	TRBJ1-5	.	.	CASSIMANSNQPQHF	TGTGCCAGTAGTATTATGGCAAATAGCAATCAGCCCCAGCATTTT
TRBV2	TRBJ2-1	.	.	CASSEDGEQFF	TGTGCCAGCAGTGAAGATGGGGAGCAGTTCTTC
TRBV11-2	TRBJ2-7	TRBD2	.	CASSLRGSLGEQYF	TGTGCCAGCAGCTTACGCGGGAGCCTGGGCGAGCAGTACTTC
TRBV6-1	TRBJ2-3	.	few	CASRGDGTDTQYF	TGTGCCAGCAGGGGAGATGGCACAGATACGCAGTATTTT
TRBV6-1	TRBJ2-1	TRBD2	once	CASRALAGSNEQFF	TGTGCCAGCAGGGCACTAGCGGGCTCCAATGAGCAGTTCTTC
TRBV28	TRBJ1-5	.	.	CASSFNQPQHF	TGTGCCAGCAGTTTCAATCAGCCCCAGCATTTT
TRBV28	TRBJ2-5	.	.	CASSFLGQREETQYF	TGTGCCAGCAGTTTCCTCGGACAGAGAGAAGAGACCCAGTACTTC
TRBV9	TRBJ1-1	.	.	CASTVSQGNTEAFF	TGTGCCAGCACCGTCTCACAGGGGAACACTGAAGCTTTCTTT
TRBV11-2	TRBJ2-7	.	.	CASSLDRFEQYF	TGTGCCAGCAGCTTAGATCGGTTCGAGCAGTACTTC
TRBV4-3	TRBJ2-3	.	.	CASSQDSGASQYF	TGCGCCAGCAGCCAAGATTCCGGGGCTTCGCAGTATTTT
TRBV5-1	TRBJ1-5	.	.	CASGAGANQPQHF	TGCGCCAGCGGCGCAGGGGCGAATCAGCCCCAGCATTTT
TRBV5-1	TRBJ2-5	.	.	CASSEGSQETQYF	TGCGCCAGCAGCGAAGGGTCCCAAGAGACCCAGTACTTC